This TCR beta chain stems from a study of monozygotic twins with inflammatory bowel disease. Total RNA, at about 3,800 ng, went into every TCR library. Through template switching, UMIs that included a 6-nucleotide sample barcode were added. Reanalyzing the 5' RACE reads, TCRdb keeps one entry per CDR3 protein, without DNA. Seen in this sample are just over 300,000 distinct CDR3 sequences; the ten most common clones hold 5.6%. Specimen: blood. The TCR comes from a human donor with ulcerative colitis or Crohn's disease, or a healthy co-twin of an affected twin (not recorded which).

The CDR3 region is CASMRSPGTNEKLFF. The chain combines TRBV5-1 with TRBJ1-4. This CDR3 has 15 residues. The V gene's germline CDR1 is SGHRS and CDR2 YFSETQ.